This TCR beta chain was captured by sequencing in a study of a mutant IDH1 vaccine in newly diagnosed glioma (dated by TCRdb to about 2021). In the study overall: The approximately 32 treated patients were approximately 62% male and around 40% female, with a mean age of roughly 40 years. Prior to enrollment, patients had been given standard therapy consisting of radiotherapy alone, temozolomide alone, or radiochemotherapy with temozolomide, with the combination given to most patients. Longitudinal TCRB deep sequencing was performed for about two dozen treated patients wherever samples were available for exploratory analyses. Six visits were used for peripheral blood collection: V03 (baseline), V05, V07, V10, V12 and V13.

Interpreted using the paper, the time point label stands for: baseline, week 1 (first vaccination visit). The sample's treatment or condition label, in plain terms: pre-vaccination baseline after standard-of-care therapy. Donors had newly diagnosed WHO grade 3 or 4 IDH1-mutant astrocytomas with loss of nuclear ATRX. The samples were drawn from NOA16, a multicentre, single-arm, open-label phase I trial in Germany that tested a mutant IDH1 peptide vaccine in humans for the first time. Blood drawn at visit V03 was used as the baseline sample for immunogenicity testing. Genomic DNA for TCRB sequencing was extracted from EDTA blood using the DNeasy Blood and Tissue Kit. In the case of this clone: What antigen it recognizes has not been identified. No much larger clone is present one base from it, and per-base qualities are unavailable.

The library was made by the immunoSEQ multiplex PCR assay. Rearranged TCR beta chain sequences were amplified using the hsTCRB Kit according to the manufacturer's protocol. TCRB libraries were sequenced on an Illumina MiSeq. The study's own analysis went as follows. The proprietary platform of the kit vendor was used for demultiplexing, trimming and gene mapping. Here the immuneACCESS table is served through TCRdb, limited to in-frame sequences with V and J called. Missing clones are a known gap in these copies; in checked studies unresolved V genes cover under half, and the rest lacks a known reason. V and J calls and clone size are given by that table; D and trimming were obtained from the DNA. The sample includes 95,000 to 100,000 clones, with around 90% observed a single time. The ten largest clones take up less than 0.65% of the sample. The investigation overall reported the following: Selection of PBMC samples for TCRB deep sequencing was based on availability. It was noted by the authors that analyses of patient blood samples could not be reproduced owing to sample limitations. Immune responses induced by the vaccine were seen in more than 85% of patients across multiple MHC alleles. No apparent relationship was observed between pseudoprogression and alterations in the top peripheral T cell clonotypes detected by TCRB sequencing.

For this chain, trimming is 1 base at the V end and 4 bases at the J end, and the number of junction bases without a gene match is 5. The germline V gene supplies CDR1 MGHRA and CDR2 YSYEKL. Inclusive of the bounding cysteine and phenylalanine, the CDR3 is 16 residues long. The CDR3 DNA has 48 bases and is translated from base 1. The sequence is built from TRBV4-1 and TRBJ2-3; TRBD2 aligns with 10 central bases. The sample here was PBMCs, taken from a glioma patient treated with radiotherapy, temozolomide or both. This receptor was obtained from a woman aged 50 to 60 with glioma. In nucleotide form, the sequence is TGCGCCAGCAGCCAAGGACCTAGCGGGAGCGCAGATACGCAGTATTTT. The translation is CASSQGPSGSADTQYF.